The 30 T cell receptor beta chains below come from one sample, sequenced in a study of technical replicates of blood from a handful of donors. Clones were read by immunoSEQ multiplex PCR, and TCRdb kept only the in-frame ones, dropping some. This table has tens of thousands of clones, approximately 93% appearing once. The sequencing input was T cells isolated from PBMCs. All receptors come from a human donor in good health.

This clone occurred once. CDR3 in amino acids: CAWRFPGLAGLTDTQYF. CDR3 bases: TGTGCCTGGAGGTTCCCGGGACTAGCGGGGCTGACAGATACGCAGTATTTT. The rearrangement links TRBV30 to TRBJ2-3; 13 bases are a match to TRBD2. Germline V CDR1 and CDR2: GTSNPN, SVGIG (reference sequence). This CDR3 spans 17 amino acids. Losses at the gene ends were 3 bases for V and 3 bases for J; bases not matched to a gene: 9.

The J gene is TRBJ2-1, the V gene TRBV6-5; D uncertain. CDR3 size: 13 residues. The germline V gene has CDR1 MNHEY and CDR2 SVGAGI. With 2 bases removed from V and 3 bases from J, the gap between germline ends came to 5 bases. The CDR3 DNA follows: TGTGCCAGCAGTTACGCCAGCTACAATGAGCAGTTCTTC. Residues: CASSYASYNEQFF.

The chain recombines TRBV10-3 with TRBJ2-5, with TRBD2 as a possible D gene (5 bases). Germline V lookup: CDR1 ENHRY, CDR2 SYGVKD. Trimming pared 4 bases from V and 2 bases from J, leaving 11 bases between. The CDR3 spans 14 residues. CDR3 in amino acids: CAISGTDLQETQYF. In DNA form, the CDR3 reads TGTGCCATCAGTGGGACTGATTTACAAGAGACCCAGTACTTC.

This rearrangement joins TRBV7-9 to TRBJ1-4; D is possibly TRBD1 (5 bases). The V and J ends lost 1 base and 5 bases respectively, with 8 bases between them. This CDR3 comprises 14 residues. Germline V CDR1 and CDR2: SEHNR, FQNEAQ (reference sequence). Written as DNA, the CDR3 is TGTGCCAGCAGCTTAGGACAGTCGAATGAAAAACTGTTTTTT. Its protein product is CASSLGQSNEKLFF.

The chain links TRBV28 to TRBJ2-1; 8 bases match TRBD2. Germline V gene sequence: CDR1 MDHEN, CDR2 SYDVKM. CDR3 size: 15 residues. The V segment lost 0 bases and the J segment 5 bases; nucleotides outside the gene matches: 3. CDR3 residues: CASSLWSGGDNEQFF. CDR3 sequence (DNA): TGTGCCAGCAGTTTATGGTCGGGAGGGGACAATGAGCAGTTCTTC.

V and J are TRBV4-1 and TRBJ2-3; TRBD2 agrees at 9 bases. Unmatched junction bases numbered 7, after V lost 6 bases and J lost 0 bases. CDR1 is MGHRA, CDR2 YSYEKL, per germline. The length of the CDR3 is 16 residues. The CDR3 DNA reads as TGCGCCAGCAGATCTAGACTAGCGGCTAGCACAGATACGCAGTATTTT. This translates into CASRSRLAASTDTQYF.

The gene calls are TRBV30 and TRBJ2-1; 8 nucleotides align to TRBD2. This CDR3 has 16 amino acids. J gave up 9 bases and V 0 bases, and 13 bases lay outside the gene matches. The germline CDR1 and CDR2 sequences are GTSNPN and SVGIG (reference sequence). In nucleotides, the CDR3 is TGTGCCTGGAGTGTACTATGGACTAGCAAAGGGAGTGAGCAGTTCTTC. This sequence encodes CAWSVLWTSKGSEQFF.

The chain links TRBV4-1 to TRBJ2-7; 15 nucleotides line up with TRBD2. The CDR3 loop spans 14 amino acids. Germline CDR1 is MGHRA and CDR2 is YSYEKL. With V trimmed by 4 bases and J by 7 bases, 2 bases remained unmatched. In DNA form, the CDR3 reads TGCGCCAGCAGCCTGGGGACTAGCGGGAGGGAGCAGTACTTC. Protein sequence: CASSLGTSGREQYF.

This chain uses TRBV11-3 with TRBJ2-3; no reliable D call. The germline gives CDR1 SGHNT, CDR2 YENEEA. The CDR3 loop spans 13 amino acids. Trimming pared 2 bases from V and 3 bases from J, leaving 6 bases between. In nucleotides, the CDR3 is TGTGCCAGCAGCTTAATAATGACAGATACGCAGTATTTT. It specifies CASSLIMTDTQYF.

The J gene is TRBJ2-5, the V gene TRBV27, with TRBD2 matching 11 bases. The junction had 7 bases not matched to a gene; V was cut back by 8 bases and J by 2 bases. The CDR3 contains 15 residues. Germline CDR1 reads MNHEY; CDR2 reads SMNVEV (reference sequence). CDR3 residues: CASSPGLAVQETQYF. For the CDR3, the DNA is TGTGCCAGCTCGCCGGGACTAGCGGTTCAAGAGACCCAGTACTTC.

The chain is built from TRBV4-2 and TRBJ1-1, with a weak D call TRBD1 (5 bases). Trimming left V 2 bases short and J 5 bases short, with 9 bases between. CDR3 size: 13 residues. Germline V lookup: CDR1 LGHNA, CDR2 YNFKEQ. CDR3 nucleotides: TGTGCCAGCAGCCAATGGGCAGGGACTGAAGCTTTCTTT. This translates into CASSQWAGTEAFF.

Only one count was recorded for this clone. The chain links TRBV19 to TRBJ2-2; possibly TRBD2 for D (6 bases). Germline values: CDR1 LNHDA, CDR2 SQIVND (reference sequence). There are 13 residues in the CDR3. V was cut by 7 bases and J by 7 bases, with 13 bases left in between. DNA for the CDR3: TGTGCCAGTATGCGGCAGGGAGGCGGGGAGCTGTTTTTT. Translated, it gives CASMRQGGGELFF.

This chain joins TRBV28 and TRBJ1-5, with 9 bases that match TRBD1. Germline V CDR1 and CDR2: MDHEN, SYDVKM. This CDR3 is built from 14 residues. V dropped 7 bases and J dropped 4; count of bases not matched to a gene: 5. CDR3 coding DNA: TGTGCCAGCATTCTAGGACAGGGGAATCAGCCCCAGCATTTT. The encoded protein is CASILGQGNQPQHF.

The V and J genes are TRBV14 and TRBJ1-2; TRBD1 matches 7 bases. Germline lookup yields CDR1 SGHDN and CDR2 FVKESK. V gave up 3 bases and J gave up 3 bases; unmatched junction bases: 7. The CDR3 has 15 residues. Written as DNA, the CDR3 is TGTGCCAGCAGCCATGCTAGACAGGGATACTATGGCTACACCTTC. This sequence encodes CASSHARQGYYGYTF.

The chain uses TRBV21-1 and TRBJ1-5; TRBD1 is the table's D call, not checked against the DNA. TRBV21-1 is a recognized pseudogene. The CDR3 is 17 residues long. CDR3 DNA sequence: TGTGCCAGCAGCAAAGTTACGACAGAAAGGGAATTTCAGCCCCAGCATTTT. Residues: CASSKVTTEREFQPQHF.

This clone came up once. The chain combines TRBV7-9 with TRBJ1-1, with D tentatively TRBD1 (6 bases). The CDR3 totals 14 residues. Germline CDR1 and CDR2: SEHNR and FQNEAQ (reference sequence). Trimming took 4 bases from V and 1 from J, leaving 10 bases between them. CDR3 residues: CASSWDTPNTEAFF. For the CDR3, the DNA is TGTGCCAGCAGCTGGGACACACCGAACACTGAAGCTTTCTTT.

The chain is built from TRBV10-3 and TRBJ2-7; 11 bases are a match to TRBD1. The J segment lost 6 bases and the V segment lost 5 bases, leaving 6 bases of the junction unmatched. The CDR3 contains 14 residues. Germline-derived CDR1 and CDR2 are ENHRY and SYGVKD. CDR3 protein: CAISPGTGGIEQYF. DNA of the CDR3: TGTGCCATCAGTCCCGGGACAGGGGGAATCGAGCAGTACTTC.

The V call is TRBV4-1, the J call TRBJ2-7, with 8 bases aligning to TRBD2. Germline CDR1 and CDR2: MGHRA and YSYEKL. V dropped 0 bases and J dropped 2; count of bases not matched to a gene: 6. The CDR3 contains 16 residues. CDR3 nucleotide sequence: TGCGCCAGCAGCCAAGATCCCACAGCGGGAGCCTACGAGCAGTACTTC. It is translated as CASSQDPTAGAYEQYF.

The V gene is TRBV27, the J gene TRBJ2-7; 8 bases map to TRBD2. The CDR3 contains 16 residues. V lost 3 bases, J lost 4 bases, and 11 bases stayed unmatched. Per the germline V gene, CDR1 is MNHEY and CDR2 is SMNVEV (reference sequence). CDR3 DNA: TGTGCCAGCAGTTTTAACCCTTTCAGCGGGAGTTACGAGCAGTACTTC. This codes for CASSFNPFSGSYEQYF.

The chain combines TRBV15 with TRBJ1-3; D is uncertain. The CDR3 has 14 residues. Between the trimmed V and J ends, which lost 0 bases and 4 bases, there was a span of 7 bases. The germline V gene encodes CDR1 LNHNV and CDR2 YYDKDF (reference sequence). Here the CDR3 reads CATSRDGGGNTIYF. The CDR3 DNA reads as TGTGCCACCAGCAGAGATGGCGGCGGAAACACCATATATTTT.

The genes are TRBV5-1 and TRBJ2-3; maybe TRBD2 (5 bases). The V and J ends lost 0 bases and 1 base respectively, with 12 bases between them. Germline CDR1 is SGHRS and CDR2 is YFSETQ. The CDR3 is made up of 16 amino acids. CDR3: CASSLGAAGGTDTQYF. The CDR3 bases are TGCGCCAGCAGCTTGGGAGCGGCAGGTGGCACAGATACGCAGTATTTT.

The chain carries TRBV4-1 and TRBJ2-3, with TRBD2 matching 10 bases. The CDR3 has 16 amino acids. Germline CDR1 and CDR2: MGHRA and YSYEKL. V lost 2 bases, J lost 5 bases, and 7 bases stayed unmatched. Written as DNA, the CDR3 is TGCGCCAGCAGCCAAAGCGGGAGGGCCTCAGGAGATACGCAGTATTTT. It translates to CASSQSGRASGDTQYF.

The CDR3 DNA is TGTGCCTGGAGCGGAGACAGGGGGCCCATGTGGAATGGCTACACCTTC. It is translated as CAWSGDRGPMWNGYTF. This chain links TRBV30 with TRBJ1-2, with TRBD1 matching 10 bases. V shed 3 bases and J 6 bases; nucleotides not matched to a gene: 13. The CDR3 loop spans 16 amino acids. Per the germline V gene, CDR1 is GTSNPN and CDR2 is SVGIG (reference sequence).

The chain links TRBV5-1 to TRBJ2-7, with 11 bases identical to TRBD2. Germline CDR1 and CDR2: SGHRS and YFSETQ. V was clipped by 4 bases and J by 2 bases; unmatched bases: 2. CDR3 length: 14 amino acids. The CDR3 spells CASSVTSGTYEQYF. CDR3 DNA: TGCGCCAGCAGCGTGACTAGCGGGACCTACGAGCAGTACTTC.

The J gene is TRBJ1-2, the V gene TRBV11-2; a possible D gene is TRBD1 (6 bases). CDR1 and CDR2 from the germline V gene are SGHAT and FQNNGV. This CDR3 region has 14 residues. Deletions cut 2 bases from V and 7 bases from J, with 14 bases between. The CDR3 DNA reads as TGTGCCAGCAGCTTAATACAGGGCTCGTCTGGCTACACCTTC. This encodes CASSLIQGSSGYTF.

The rearrangement joins TRBV18 to TRBJ1-2; 9 nucleotides line up with TRBD1. V lost 3 bases, J lost 2 bases, and 4 bases stayed unmatched. Germline V gene lookup returns CDR1 KGHSH and CDR2 LQKENI. The CDR3 covers 15 residues. CDR3 DNA sequence: TGTGCCAGCTCACCGAGACAGGGGGTAAACTATGGCTACACCTTC. Its protein product is CASSPRQGVNYGYTF. Full variable domain (remainder filled in from reference TRBV18 and TRBJ1-2): NAGVMQNPRHLVRRRGQEARLRCSPMKGHSHVYWYRQLPEEGLKFMVYLQKENIIDESGMPKERFSAEFPKEGPSILRIQQVVRGDSAAYFCASSPRQGVNYGYTFGSGTRLTVV.

The chain is built from TRBV28 and TRBJ2-7, with TRBD2 matching over 7 bases. Per the germline V gene, CDR1 is MDHEN and CDR2 is SYDVKM. There are 15 residues in the CDR3. V lost 2 bases, J lost 2 bases, and 6 bases stayed unmatched. The CDR3 here is CASSLPTGLTYEQYF. In DNA form, the CDR3 reads TGTGCCAGCAGTTTACCCACGGGACTAACCTACGAGCAGTACTTC.

In its sample, this clone was seen once. The CDR3 coding sequence is TGTGCCAGCAGTGCGGCCTACGAGCAGTACTTC. Its translation is CASSAAYEQYF. The chain uses TRBV27 and TRBJ2-7, with no clear D. Trimming left V 5 bases short and J 2 bases short, with 4 bases between. This CDR3 spans 11 amino acids. From germline, CDR1 is MNHEY and CDR2 SMNVEV (reference sequence).

The rearrangement uses TRBV11-2 and TRBJ1-4; D is undetermined. The CDR3 covers 13 residues. Per germline, CDR1 SGHAT and CDR2 FQNNGV. Trimming cost V 5 bases and J 5 bases, with 9 bases left between them. The CDR3 is CASSGGLNEKLFF. The CDR3 DNA reads as TGTGCCAGCAGCGGAGGGTTAAATGAAAAACTGTTTTTT.

The rearrangement links TRBV2 to TRBJ2-1; possible D gene TRBD1, 6 bases. With 2 bases removed from V and 4 bases from J, the gap between germline ends came to 15 bases. This CDR3 contains 16 residues. The V gene's germline CDR1 is SNHLY and CDR2 FYNNEI. CDR3 in amino acids: CASSETIQGRYNEQFF. In DNA form, the CDR3 reads TGTGCCAGCAGTGAAACGATACAGGGTCGGTACAATGAGCAGTTCTTC.